These T cell receptor beta chains were read from a single sample in a study. TCRdb called the RT-PCR reads again in MiXCR, with one record for every CDR3 protein. Of 550,000 to 750,000 distinct CDR3 sequences in the sample, more than 13% were seen once. The specimen was memory CD4+ T cells from blood. These TCRs come from a female donor in good health, serving as a healthy control. Both conserved end residues are part of each CDR3. Fields, in order: D gene, J gene, clone size, CDR3 length, V gene, CDR3 DNA, CDR3 protein. D genes are given only for firm matches. Not every row has a clone size; where given, it reads once, few, many or a size class.

TRBD1	TRBJ2-1	few	15	TRBV10-3	TGTGCCATCGACTCGAACAGGGGGAAGGTGGATGAGCAGTTCTTC	CAIDSNRGKVDEQFF
-	TRBJ2-3	-	13	TRBV6-5	TGTGCCAGCAGAAACCCCGGCACAGATACGCAGTATTTT	CASRNPGTDTQYF
-	TRBJ2-1	-	15	TRBV6-1	TGTGCCAGCACCATGGGGGGTGCGTCGGCAGATGAGCAGTTCTTC	CASTMGGASADEQFF
-	TRBJ2-1	-	14	TRBV20-1	TGCAGTGCGACCCCCCCACGGGACTACAATGAGCAGTTCTTC	CSATPPRDYNEQFF
-	TRBJ1-6	-	14	TRBV3-1	TGTGCCAGCAGCCACCCAGGGGATAATTCACCCCTCCACTTT	CASSHPGDNSPLHF
-	TRBJ1-6	-	19	TRBV15	TGTGCCACCAGCAGAGACCCTTTTTGGTTTCAGTCCTATAATTCACCCCTCCACTTT	CATSRDPFWFQSYNSPLHF
-	TRBJ1-1	few	15	TRBV11-2	TGTGCCAGCAGCTTAGATGCAGTGGGGAACACTGAAGCTTTCTTT	CASSLDAVGNTEAFF
-	TRBJ2-3	-	17	TRBV6-2/TRBV6-3	TGTGCCAGCAGAAACCAGGGGAAGATCCTTAGCACAGATACGCAGTATTTT	CASRNQGKILSTDTQYF
TRBD1	TRBJ2-3	-	14	TRBV10-3	TGTGCCACCACGGCGGGACAGGGGACAGATACGCAGTATTTT	CATTAGQGTDTQYF
-	TRBJ2-5	few	11	TRBV12-5	TGTGCTAGTGGTTTGGGAGAGACCCAGTACTTC	CASGLGETQYF
-	TRBJ1-1	few	11	TRBV9	TGTGCCAGCAGGGGGGACACTGAAGCTTTCTTT	CASRGDTEAFF
TRBD1	TRBJ2-7	few	15	TRBV24-1	TGTGCCACCAGTGACCCTGGACAGGGCCGCGACGAGCAGTACTTC	CATSDPGQGRDEQYF
TRBD2	TRBJ2-5	-	15	TRBV27	TGTGCCAGCCGCAGACTAGCGGTTTTCCAAGAGACCCAGTACTTC	CASRRLAVFQETQYF
TRBD2	TRBJ2-7	few	15	TRBV5-1	TGCGCCAGCAGCCGGGGGGGGACTCAGTCATCCGAGCAGTACTTC	CASSRGGTQSSEQYF
-	TRBJ1-4	many	15	TRBV20-1	TGCAGTGCTAGAGATTCCGAGACCGGGAATGAAAAACTGTTTTTT	CSARDSETGNEKLFF
TRBD1	TRBJ1-5	many	18	TRBV6-2/TRBV6-3	TGTGCCAGCAGTTCGGGACAGGGGGGTTCGGTTAGCAATCAGCCCCAGCATTTT	CASSSGQGGSVSNQPQHF
TRBD1	TRBJ1-5	many	15	TRBV7-2	TGTGCCAGCAGCTTGACAGGGGACGGGGTGCGGCCCCAGCATTTT	CASSLTGDGVRPQHF
-	TRBJ2-5	few	15	TRBV9	TGTGCCAGCAGCGTAGGGGTAGCAGATCAAGAGACCCAGTACTTC	CASSVGVADQETQYF
TRBD1	TRBJ1-2	many	14	TRBV20-1	TGCAGTGCTAGAGTCCGCGGGACAGACTATGGCTACACCTTC	CSARVRGTDYGYTF
TRBD1	TRBJ2-2	many	15	TRBV9	TGTGCCAGCAGCGCCCGGGGACAGAGCACCGGGGAGCTGTTTTTT	CASSARGQSTGELFF
TRBD1	TRBJ2-5	many	14	TRBV20-1	TGCAGTGCTGTGCAGGGACAGGGAGTAGAGACCCAGTACTTC	CSAVQGQGVETQYF
-	TRBJ1-2	few	13	TRBV6-1	TGTGCCAGCAGGTGGCAGGATGAATATGGCTACACCTTC	CASRWQDEYGYTF
-	TRBJ2-3	many	14	TRBV4-3	TGCGCCAGCAGCCAAGATCGCCCGCCGGATACGCAGTATTTT	CASSQDRPPDTQYF
-	TRBJ2-3	many	12	TRBV6-2/TRBV6-3	TGTGCCAGCAGTTATACGGGGGATACGCAGTATTTT	CASSYTGDTQYF
-	TRBJ2-6	-	14	TRBV5-5	TGTGCCAGCAGCTTGGGGGGGGTGCCCAACGTCCTGACTTTC	CASSLGGVPNVLTF